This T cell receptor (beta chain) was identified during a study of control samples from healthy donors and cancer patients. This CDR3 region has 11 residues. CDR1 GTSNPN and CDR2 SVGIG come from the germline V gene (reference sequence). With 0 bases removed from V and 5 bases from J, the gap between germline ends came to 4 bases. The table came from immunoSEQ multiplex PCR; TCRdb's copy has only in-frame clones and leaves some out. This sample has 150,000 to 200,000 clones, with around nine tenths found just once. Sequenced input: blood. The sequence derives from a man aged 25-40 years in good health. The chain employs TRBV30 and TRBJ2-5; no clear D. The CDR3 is CAWSVEETQYF. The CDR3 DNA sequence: TGTGCCTGGAGTGTGGAGGAGACCCAGTACTTC.